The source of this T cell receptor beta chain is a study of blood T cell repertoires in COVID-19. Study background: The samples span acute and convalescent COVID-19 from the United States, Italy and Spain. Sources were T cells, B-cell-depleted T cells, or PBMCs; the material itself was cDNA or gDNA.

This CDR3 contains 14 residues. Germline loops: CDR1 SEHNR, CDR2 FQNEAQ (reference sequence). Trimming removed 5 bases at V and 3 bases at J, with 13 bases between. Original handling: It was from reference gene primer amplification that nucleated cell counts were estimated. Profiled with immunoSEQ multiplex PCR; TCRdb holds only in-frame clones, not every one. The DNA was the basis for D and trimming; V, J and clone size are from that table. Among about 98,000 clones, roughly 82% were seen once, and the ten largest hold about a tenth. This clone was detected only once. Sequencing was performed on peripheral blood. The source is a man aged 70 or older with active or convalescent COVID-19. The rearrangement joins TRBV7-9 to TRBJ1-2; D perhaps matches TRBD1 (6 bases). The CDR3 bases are TGTGCCAGCAGCCTAAACAGGGCTGACTATGGCTACACCTTC. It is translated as CASSLNRADYGYTF.